This T cell receptor beta chain was recovered during a study of T-cell reconstitution after alpha-beta-depleted transplantation in children. For TCRbeta, the library was prepared with unique molecular identifiers. One entry per CDR3 protein, called by TCRdb with MiXCR from the PCR reads. The sample lists approximately 93,000 distinct CDR3 sequences; more than 7% were seen once. This clonotype appeared many times. The CDR3 loop spans 13 amino acids. Trimming took off 2 bases at V and 5 bases at J, with 9 bases between the two ends. The germline V gene encodes CDR1 MNHEY and CDR2 SMNVEV (reference sequence).

This chain connects TRBV27 to TRBJ1-1; D is ambiguous. The source material was PBMCs from the stem cell graft donor, sampled from the stem cell graft. The sequence came from a human donor who donated a stem cell graft to a child with congenital amegakaryocytic thrombocytopenia. In DNA, the CDR3 is TGTGCCAGCAGTTTAACGAGGTGGACTGAAGCTTTCTTT. It is translated as CASSLTRWTEAFF.